The next 15 T cell receptor beta chains were all read from a single sample in a study of breast tumors, draining lymph nodes, adjacent tissues. TCRdb redid the calling of the multiplex PCR reads with MiXCR, one entry per CDR3 protein. The sample includes a few hundred thousand distinct CDR3 sequences, 30% to 35% of them seen just once. Samples came from axillary lymph nodes draining the breast cancer. The sequenced sample was axillary lymph node tissue. These receptors came from a female donor with breast cancer. Some clones in this sample may be carry-over from other donors' samples.

Points on this clonotype: A read error may explain this, as a much larger clone is one base away. The chain employs TRBV7-2 and TRBJ2-1, with TRBD2 identical over 9 bases. The ends lost 5 bases at V and 9 bases at J; junction bases unmatched: 8. Germline values: CDR1 SGHTA, CDR2 FQGNSA. This CDR3 region has 14 residues. The CDR3 reads CASSRLRGGGEQFF. The CDR3 bases are TGTGCCAGCAGCCGATTGCGGGGGGGCGGTGAGCAGTTCTTC.

This clonotype was counted once. V and J are TRBV19 and TRBJ2-3; 7 positions match TRBD1. The CDR3 runs 14 residues. V gave up 11 bases and J gave up 3 bases; unmatched junction bases: 11. The germline CDR1 and CDR2 sequences are LNHDA and SQIVND (reference sequence). CDR3 loop: CAAIEGAGTDTQYF. CDR3 coding DNA: TGTGCCGCGATCGAGGGGGCCGGGACAGATACGCAGTATTTT. Drawing the rest from reference TRBV19 and TRBJ2-3, the complete variable domain is DGGITQSPKYLFRKEGQNVTLSCEQNLNHDAMYWYRQDPGQGLRLIYYSQIVNDFQKGDIAEGYSVSREKKESFPLTVTSAQKNPTAFYLCAAIEGAGTDTQYFGPGTRLTVL.

This clonotype has ten or more counts. V gene TRBV7-2 combines with J gene TRBJ2-7, with TRBD2 matching over 11 bases. Germline lookup yields CDR1 SGHTA and CDR2 FQGNSA. Germline trimming cut 1 base from V and 4 bases from J; bases unmatched to any gene: 6. CDR3 size: 16 residues. CDR3 DNA: TGTGCCAGCAGCTTAGGGTTAGCGGGAGGGTTTTACGAGCAGTACTTC. Translating it yields CASSLGLAGGFYEQYF. Looking up the rest from reference TRBV7-2 and TRBJ2-7 gives the full variable domain: GAGVSQSPSNKVTEKGKDVELRCDPISGHTALYWYRQSLGQGLEFLIYFQGNSAPDKSGLPSDRFSAERTGGSVSTLTIQRTQQEDSAVYLCASSLGLAGGFYEQYFGPGTRLTVT.

The chain's CDR3 is CASSQRWEGQETQYF. CDR3 in DNA: TGTGCCAGCAGCCAACGATGGGAGGGACAAGAGACCCAGTACTTC. The chain employs TRBV3-1 and TRBJ2-5, with TRBD2 matching over 7 bases. CDR1 is LGHDT, CDR2 YNNKEL, per germline (reference sequence). The CDR3 totals 15 residues. Trimming took 2 bases from V and 2 from J; bases not matched to a gene: 5.

This clonotype showed up many times. This chain uses TRBV14 with TRBJ1-4; the D is unclear. CDR1 and CDR2 from the germline V gene are SGHDN and FVKESK. V gave up 1 base and J gave up 8 bases, with 14 bases separating them. The CDR3 totals 15 residues. The DNA for the CDR3 is TGTGCCAGCAGCCAAGGCAGCCCAAAATTGGAAAAACTGTTTTTT. It yields the protein CASSQGSPKLEKLFF.

As to this clonotype: This may come from a read error, since a much larger clone is one base off. This rearrangement joins TRBV20-1 to TRBJ2-1, with D possibly matching TRBD2 (6 bases). CDR1 and CDR2 (germline): DFQATT, SNEGSKA (reference sequence). The CDR3 consists of 13 residues. Written as DNA, the CDR3 is TGCAGTGCTAGTAGCGGCCCTAACAATGCGCAGTTCTTC. Translation gives CSASSGPNNAQFF.

V gene TRBV6-4 combines with J gene TRBJ1-1; no definite D call. The CDR3 length is 14 residues. Germline CDR1 and CDR2: MRHNA and SNTAGT. Trimming stripped 6 bases from V and 4 bases from J, with 15 bases between. The CDR3 DNA reads TGTGCCAGCAGGCCCGGACCTATGAGCACTGAAGCTTTCTTT. Amino acid sequence: CASRPGPMSTEAFF.

With respect to this clonotype: It may be a read error: a sequence one base away is much more abundant. The chain has TRBV20-1 and TRBJ2-1; D is possibly TRBD1 or TRBD2 (5 bases each). Trimming shortened V by 1 base and J by 5 bases, and 18 bases separated the two germline ends. Germline V gene sequence: CDR1 DFQATT, CDR2 SNEGSKA (reference sequence). CDR3 length: 16 residues. As DNA, the CDR3 is TGCAGTGCTAGAGCCCGGGGCCCCTCTACCCACAATGAGCAGTTCTTC. Its translation: CSARARGPSTHNEQFF.

V and J are TRBV19 and TRBJ1-1; D is perhaps TRBD1 (6 bases). The germline V gene has CDR1 LNHDA and CDR2 SQIVND (reference sequence). CDR3 length equals 13 residues. Trimming cost V 4 bases and J 4 bases, with 10 bases left between them. CDR3 coding DNA: TGTGCCAGTAGTACCCGACAGGCCACTGAAGCTTTCTTT. This translates into CASSTRQATEAFF. The full variable domain, in which reference TRBV19 and TRBJ1-1 provide the parts outside the CDR3, is DGGITQSPKYLFRKEGQNVTLSCEQNLNHDAMYWYRQDPGQGLRLIYYSQIVNDFQKGDIAEGYSVSREKKESFPLTVTSAQKNPTAFYLCASSTRQATEAFFGQGTRLTVV.

With regard to this clonotype: The conserved final phenylalanine or tryptophan is absent from the CDR3, which likely points to a read error. It is unclear where the CDR3 begins or ends on the DNA, so no DNA is shown, and the CDR3 is as TCRdb lists it. The rearrangement uses TRBV2 and TRBJ2-5; the table names TRBD2, a call not compared with the DNA. Germline V gives CDR1 SNHLY, CDR2 FYNNEI. The CDR3 adds up to 10 amino acids, both ends counted. CDR3 amino acids: CASRTPKETS.

This clonotype was recorded a few times. Being one base from a much bigger clone, this may be a read error. The chain uses TRBV20-1 and TRBJ2-7; the match to TRBD2 covers 9 bases. The CDR3 covers 13 residues. Germline V CDR1 and CDR2: DFQATT, SNEGSKA (reference sequence). CDR3 protein: CSARKTSGYAQYF. In nucleotides, the CDR3 is TGCAGTGCTAGGAAGACTAGCGGTTACGCGCAGTACTTC.

This clonotype was seen repeatedly, ten times or more. The V and J genes are TRBV7-3 and TRBJ2-2, with TRBD1 matching 7 bases. Germline V gives CDR1 SGHTA, CDR2 FQGTGA. The CDR3 spans 13 residues. J gave up 6 bases and V 5 bases, and 3 bases lay outside the gene matches. CDR3 sequence: CASSQGVPGELFF. The CDR3 DNA reads as TGTGCCAGCAGCCAGGGGGTACCCGGGGAGCTGTTTTTT.

This clonotype has more than one count but fewer than ten. This chain connects TRBV18 to TRBJ1-2; maybe TRBD1 (6 bases). The V gene's germline CDR1 is KGHSH and CDR2 LQKENI. The V end was cut by 6 bases, the J end by 2 bases, with 19 bases between. This CDR3 spans 16 amino acids. The CDR3 region has the DNA TGTGCCAGCTCCCCCACGAACCAGGGGAAGAACTATGGCTACACCTTC. Translated: CASSPTNQGKNYGYTF. The variable domain in full, completed from reference TRBV18 and TRBJ1-2, reads NAGVMQNPRHLVRRRGQEARLRCSPMKGHSHVYWYRQLPEEGLKFMVYLQKENIIDESGMPKERFSAEFPKEGPSILRIQQVVRGDSAAYFCASSPTNQGKNYGYTFGSGTRLTVV.

This clonotype has ten or more counts. The rearrangement links TRBV7-9 to TRBJ1-4; 8 bases align to TRBD1. Germline CDR1 and CDR2: SEHNR and FQNEAQ (reference sequence). This CDR3 spans 14 amino acids. V was pared by 3 bases and J by 8 bases, with 5 bases of the junction left unmatched. This chain's CDR3 is CASSLETGGEKLFF. In DNA, the CDR3 is TGTGCCAGCAGCTTGGAAACAGGGGGGGAAAAACTGTTTTTT.

A word on this clonotype: A much larger clonotype is one base distant, so this may be a read error. V usage is TRBV14 and J usage is TRBJ1-2, with a possible D match to TRBD1 (5 bases). The V and J ends lost 0 bases and 8 bases respectively, with 16 bases between them. The CDR3 consists of 15 residues. Per germline, CDR1 SGHDN and CDR2 FVKESK. The CDR3 region is CASSQEGTGLKGYTF. The CDR3, as DNA: TGTGCCAGCAGCCAAGAGGGCACGGGGCTGAAGGGCTACACCTTC.